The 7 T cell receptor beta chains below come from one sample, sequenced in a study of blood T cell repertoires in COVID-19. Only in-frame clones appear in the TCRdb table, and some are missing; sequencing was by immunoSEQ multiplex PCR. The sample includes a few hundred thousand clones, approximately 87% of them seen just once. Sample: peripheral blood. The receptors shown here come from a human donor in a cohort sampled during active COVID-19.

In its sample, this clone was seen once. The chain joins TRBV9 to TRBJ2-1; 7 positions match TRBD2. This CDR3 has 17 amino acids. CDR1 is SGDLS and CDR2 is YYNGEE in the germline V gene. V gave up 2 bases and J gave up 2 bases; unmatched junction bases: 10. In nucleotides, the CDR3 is TGTGCCAGCAGCGTGGGACTATTTGGGGTAACCTACAATGAGCAGTTCTTC. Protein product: CASSVGLFGVTYNEQFF.

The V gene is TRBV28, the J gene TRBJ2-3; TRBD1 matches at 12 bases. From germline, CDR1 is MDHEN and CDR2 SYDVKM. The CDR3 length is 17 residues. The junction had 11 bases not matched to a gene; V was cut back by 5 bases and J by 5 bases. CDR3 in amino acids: CASSPPGGTGGRDTQYF. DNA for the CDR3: TGTGCCAGCAGTCCTCCTGGCGGGACAGGGGGCAGAGATACGCAGTATTTT.

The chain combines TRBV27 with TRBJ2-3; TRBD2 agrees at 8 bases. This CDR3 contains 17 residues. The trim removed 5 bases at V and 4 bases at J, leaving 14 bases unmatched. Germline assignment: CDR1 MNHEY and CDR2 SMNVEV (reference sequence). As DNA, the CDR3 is TGTGCCAGCAGTAGTTTAGCCGGTCCCGGGAGGGCAGATACGCAGTATTTT. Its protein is CASSSLAGPGRADTQYF.

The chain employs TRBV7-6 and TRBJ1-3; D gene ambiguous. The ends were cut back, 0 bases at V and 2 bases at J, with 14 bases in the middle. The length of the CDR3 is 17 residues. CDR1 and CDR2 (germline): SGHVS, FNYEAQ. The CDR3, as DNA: TGTGCCAGCAGCTTAGCTAGGTCGGGGTCTACTGGAAACACCATATATTTT. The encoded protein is CASSLARSGSTGNTIYF.

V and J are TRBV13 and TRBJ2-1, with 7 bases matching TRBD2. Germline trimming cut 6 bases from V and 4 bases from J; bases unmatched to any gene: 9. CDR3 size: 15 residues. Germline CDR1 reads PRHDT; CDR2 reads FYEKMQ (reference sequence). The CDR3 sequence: CASSSSGVPYNEQFF. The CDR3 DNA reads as TGTGCCAGCAGTTCAAGCGGGGTACCGTACAATGAGCAGTTCTTC.

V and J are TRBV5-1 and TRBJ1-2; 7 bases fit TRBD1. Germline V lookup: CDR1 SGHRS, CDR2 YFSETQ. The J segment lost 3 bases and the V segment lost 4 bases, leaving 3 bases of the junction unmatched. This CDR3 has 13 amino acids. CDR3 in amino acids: CASSGGQYYGYTF. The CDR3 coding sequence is TGCGCCAGCAGCGGGGGACAGTACTATGGCTACACCTTC.

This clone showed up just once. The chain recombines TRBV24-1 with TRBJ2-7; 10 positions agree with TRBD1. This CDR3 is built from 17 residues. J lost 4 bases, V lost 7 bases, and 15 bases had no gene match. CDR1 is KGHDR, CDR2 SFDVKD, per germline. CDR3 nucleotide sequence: TGTGCCACCAGGGGGGACAGGGGACCCCTTGAGGGATACGAGCAGTACTTC. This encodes CATRGDRGPLEGYEQYF.